These 22 T cell receptor beta chains were all obtained from the same sample, sequenced in a study of blood T cells in healthy people across ages. Together with a sample-barcoded 5' primer, a J-beta primer mix was included in a second PCR lasting roughly 6 to 12 cycles. TCRdb recomputed calls from the 5' RACE reads with MiXCR, one row per CDR3 protein. The sample lists about 1,000,000 distinct CDR3 sequences, 40% to 55% occurring once. Sequencing was carried out using blood. The receptors come from a woman aged 60 to 75 in good health.

The sample holds a few counts of this clonotype. The V gene is TRBV10-3, the J gene TRBJ2-7; TRBD1 agrees at 7 bases. The CDR3 totals 13 residues. The ends lost 5 bases at V and 5 bases at J; junction bases unmatched: 6. CDR1 and CDR2 from the germline V gene are ENHRY and SYGVKD. The CDR3 loop reads CAISRQGVHEQYF. DNA for the CDR3: TGTGCCATCAGTCGACAGGGAGTCCACGAGCAGTACTTC.

This clonotype was picked up a small number of times. The rearrangement links TRBV10-2 to TRBJ2-7, with TRBD1 matching over 9 bases. Germline V CDR1 and CDR2: WSHSY, SAAADI. There are 14 residues in the CDR3. Losses at the gene ends were 3 bases for V and 4 bases for J; bases not matched to a gene: 4. The CDR3, as DNA: TGCGCCAGCAGTGATTCGGGACAGGGTTACGAGCAGTACTTC. This sequence encodes CASSDSGQGYEQYF.

The chain is built from TRBV12-3 or TRBV12-4 and TRBJ1-1; perhaps TRBD1 as D (6 bases). V lost 6 bases and J lost 11, with 19 bases in between. The length of the CDR3 is 13 residues. The CDR3 bases are TGTGCCAGCAGGAGGGCAGGGGAGGGGGGGGCTTTCTTT. It codes for CASRRAGEGGAFF.

This clonotype has at least ten counts. The gene calls are TRBV7-2 and TRBJ1-2; D perhaps matches TRBD1 (6 bases). The CDR3 length is 12 residues. CDR1 SGHTA and CDR2 FQGNSA come from the germline V gene. V lost 5 bases and J 6 bases, leaving 10 bases between the germline ends. Written as DNA, the CDR3 is TGTGCCAGCAGCCCGCGGACAGATGGCTACACCTTC. Translating it yields CASSPRTDGYTF.

The CDR3, as DNA: TGTGCCAGCAGTGAAGGGAGCCAGGTTGGAGATGAGCAGTTCTTC. Its translation is CASSEGSQVGDEQFF. The V gene is TRBV2, the J gene TRBJ2-1, with no clear D. The germline gives CDR1 SNHLY, CDR2 FYNNEI. V lost 1 base, J lost 8 bases, and 15 bases lay in between. The CDR3 totals 15 residues.

A note on this clonotype: A junction boundary mismatches the germline segment, possibly from a read error. CDR3 nucleotides: TGTGGCAGCAGTTTAACCGGGACAGGGGGGGGAGATACGCAGTATTTT. Amino acids: CGSSLTGTGGGDTQYF. The V call is TRBV27, the J call TRBJ2-3; 11 bases map to TRBD1. The CDR3 length is 16 residues. Germline V gene sequence: CDR1 MNHEY, CDR2 SMNVEV (reference sequence).

The chain employs TRBV11-2 and TRBJ2-7, with 8 bases lining up with TRBD2. The V gene end was trimmed by 1 base and the J gene end by 7 bases; junction bases not matched to a gene: 9. The CDR3 extends over 15 amino acids. Germline values: CDR1 SGHAT, CDR2 FQNNGV. The CDR3 bases are TGTGCCAGCAGCTTAGTGACGGGAGGGCCGGGTGAGCAGTACTTC. This sequence encodes CASSLVTGGPGEQYF.

Notes on this clonotype: The junction and the germline gene differ at one end; a read error may be behind it. The chain is built from TRBV6-5 and TRBJ1-4, with D uncertain. The CDR3 has 14 amino acids. Germline V gene sequence: CDR1 MNHEY, CDR2 SVGAGI. The CDR3 DNA sequence: TGTGCCGGCAGTTTCGACGGATACGGGGAAAAACTGTTTTTT. This translates into CAGSFDGYGEKLFF.

The chain links TRBV5-1 to TRBJ2-4; 11 bases align to TRBD1. The trim removed 0 bases at V and 9 bases at J, leaving 8 bases unmatched. CDR1 and CDR2 (germline): SGHRS, YFSETQ. CDR3 length equals 16 residues. The CDR3 spells CASSLAVGTGGGIQYF. In nucleotides, the CDR3 is TGCGCCAGCAGCTTGGCCGTCGGGACAGGGGGTGGCATTCAGTACTTC.

J is TRBJ2-2 and V is TRBV29-1; TRBD1 matches 11 bases. Germline V gene sequence: CDR1 SQVTM, CDR2 ANQGSEA. The CDR3 is 15 residues long. Trimming removed 5 bases from V and 4 bases from J; junction bases left unmatched: 6. The DNA of the CDR3 is TGCAGCGTTTCCCCGGGACAGGGGGGCACCGGGGAGCTGTTTTTT. This codes for CSVSPGQGGTGELFF.

The J gene is TRBJ2-1, the V gene TRBV20-1; D gene uncertain. Germline-derived CDR1 and CDR2 are DFQATT and SNEGSKA (reference sequence). CDR3 length: 14 residues. The V end was cut by 2 bases, the J end by 6 bases, with 14 bases between. The DNA for the CDR3 is TGCAGTGCTAGACACTATTGGGCATTCAATGAGCAGTTCTTC. Residues: CSARHYWAFNEQFF.

The rearrangement links TRBV27 to TRBJ2-1; TRBD2 agrees at 12 bases. Germline CDR1 reads MNHEY; CDR2 reads SMNVEV (reference sequence). This CDR3 has 16 residues. Losses at the gene ends were 4 bases for V and 7 bases for J; bases not matched to a gene: 8. The DNA for the CDR3 is TGTGCCAGCAGTTGGCTAGCGGGAGGGCCGGGGAATGAGCAGTTCTTC. Protein sequence: CASSWLAGGPGNEQFF.

About this clonotype itself: A much bigger clone sits one base away, suggesting this may be a read error. The chain has TRBV29-1 and TRBJ2-1; TRBD1 aligns across 8 bases. Gene TRBJ2-7 matches the end of the DNA better, so the J call may be wrong. The CDR3 has 14 residues. In germline, CDR1 is SQVTM, CDR2 ANQGSEA. The CDR3 bases are TGCAGCTCGCGACAGGGGCCAGCCTACAATGAGCAGTACTTC. It translates to CSSRQGPAYNEQYF.

Notes on this clonotype: A junction end diverges from the germline sequence, so it may reflect a read error. This sequence joins TRBV7-9 and TRBJ2-7; the match to TRBD2 covers 10 bases. The closer fit of TRBJ2-1 to the DNA end suggests the J call may be wrong. The germline V gene encodes CDR1 SEHNR and CDR2 FQNEAQ (reference sequence). The CDR3 covers 14 residues. The CDR3 sequence is CAGSSGLAFNEQFF. The DNA for the CDR3 is TGTGCCGGCAGCTCGGGACTAGCGTTCAATGAGCAGTTCTTC.

Turning to this clonotype: One junction end does not reproduce the germline sequence, and a read error may be involved. The chain uses TRBV3-1 and TRBJ2-1; perhaps TRBD2 as D (5 bases). There are 15 residues in the CDR3. Germline-derived CDR1 and CDR2 are LGHDT and YNNKEL (reference sequence). CDR3 sequence reads: CANSQDLDRGNEQFF. CDR3 DNA: TGTGCCAACAGCCAAGATCTGGATCGGGGTAATGAGCAGTTTTTC.

The chain combines TRBV24-1 with TRBJ2-1; 7 bases align to TRBD2. Germline loops: CDR1 KGHDR, CDR2 SFDVKD. V was clipped by 2 bases and J by 3 bases; unmatched bases: 6. The CDR3 sequence is 16 residues long. CDR3 sequence: CATSDSASGGYNEQFF. The CDR3 nucleotides read TGTGCCACCAGTGATTCGGCTAGCGGAGGCTACAATGAGCAGTTCTTC.

This clonotype was seen only a few times. The rearrangement links TRBV9 to TRBJ1-5; no reliable D call. Germline V gives CDR1 SGDLS, CDR2 YYNGEE. Between the trimmed V and J ends, which lost 0 bases and 6 bases, there was a span of 10 bases. This CDR3 is 14 amino acids long. The chain's CDR3 is CASSVGKGAQPQHF. The CDR3 coding sequence is TGTGCCAGCAGCGTAGGAAAGGGTGCTCAGCCCCAGCATTTT.

The chain has TRBV5-1 and TRBJ2-3, with D maybe TRBD2 (6 bases). Germline-derived CDR1 and CDR2 are SGHRS and YFSETQ. The CDR3 loop spans 13 amino acids. The ends were cut back, 5 bases at V and 14 bases at J, with 21 bases in the middle. CDR3 in DNA: TGCGCCAGCAGTCCTGGTACGGGACTGGTGCTGTATTTT. This sequence encodes CASSPGTGLVLYF. Full variable domain (remainder filled in from reference TRBV5-1 and TRBJ2-3): KAGVTQTPRYLIKTRGQQVTLSCSPISGHRSVSWYQQTPGQGLQFLFEYFSETQRNKGNFPGRFSGRQFSNSRSEMNVSTLELGDSALYLCASSPGTGLVLYFGPGTRLTVL.

V is TRBV11-2 and J is TRBJ1-1, with D unclear. Germline V gene data show CDR1 as SGHAT and CDR2 as FQNNGV. The CDR3 extends over 13 amino acids. Between the trimmed V and J ends, which lost 2 bases and 2 bases, there was a span of 6 bases. For the CDR3, the DNA is TGTGCCAGCAGCTTATCTTTCAACACTGAAGCTTTCTTT. Translated: CASSLSFNTEAFF.

The sample holds a few counts of this clonotype. This rearrangement joins TRBV29-1 to TRBJ2-3; TRBD2 is a possible D gene (5 bases). The germline V and J ends were trimmed by 4 bases and 5 bases, with 7 bases remaining between them. CDR1 is SQVTM and CDR2 is ANQGSEA in the germline V gene. This CDR3 contains 11 residues. In DNA, the CDR3 is TGCAGCGTTGGCGGAGGAGATACGCAGTATTTT. Encoded protein: CSVGGGDTQYF.

J is TRBJ2-3 and V is TRBV12-3 or TRBV12-4; the D call may be TRBD1 or TRBD2 (6 bases each). Trimming removed 3 bases from V and 3 bases from J, with 13 bases in between. The CDR3 has 15 amino acids. The CDR3 region has the DNA TGTGCCAGCAGTTTTGAAGGGGGGCTGACAGATACGCAGTATTTT. It encodes CASSFEGGLTDTQYF.

CDR3 DNA sequence: TGTGCCAGCAGTTCCGACAGGACCCTCTCCTACGAGCAGTTCTTC. This sequence encodes CASSSDRTLSYEQFF. The chain links TRBV27 to TRBJ2-1; D might be TRBD1 (6 bases). The germline V and J ends were trimmed by 4 bases and 10 bases, with 20 bases remaining between them. Germline CDR1 reads MNHEY; CDR2 reads SMNVEV (reference sequence). This CDR3 is 15 amino acids long.